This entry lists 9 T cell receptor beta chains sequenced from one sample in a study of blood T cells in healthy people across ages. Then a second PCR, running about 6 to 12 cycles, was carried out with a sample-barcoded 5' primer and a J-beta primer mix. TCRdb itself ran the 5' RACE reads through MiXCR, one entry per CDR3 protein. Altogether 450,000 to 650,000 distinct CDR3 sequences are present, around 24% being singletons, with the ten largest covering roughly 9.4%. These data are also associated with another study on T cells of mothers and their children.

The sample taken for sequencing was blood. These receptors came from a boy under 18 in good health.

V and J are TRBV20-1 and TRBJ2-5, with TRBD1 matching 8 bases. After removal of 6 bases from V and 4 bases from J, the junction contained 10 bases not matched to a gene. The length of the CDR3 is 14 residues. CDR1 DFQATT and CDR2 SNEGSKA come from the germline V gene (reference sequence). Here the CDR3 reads CSAKRTGWGETQYF. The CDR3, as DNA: TGCAGTGCGAAGCGGACAGGGTGGGGAGAGACCCAGTACTTC.

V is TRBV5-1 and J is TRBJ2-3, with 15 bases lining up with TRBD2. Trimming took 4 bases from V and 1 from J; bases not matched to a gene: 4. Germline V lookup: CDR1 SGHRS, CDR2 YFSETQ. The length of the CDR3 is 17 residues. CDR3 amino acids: CASSRGLAGGGTDTQYF. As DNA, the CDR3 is TGCGCCAGCAGCCGCGGACTAGCGGGAGGGGGCACAGATACGCAGTATTTT.

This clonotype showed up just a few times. The CDR3 nucleotides are TGTGCCACCAAAGAGGGGACAGCCACTGAAGCTTTCTTT. It specifies CATKEGTATEAFF. The V call is TRBV3-1, the J call TRBJ1-1, with 7 bases identical to TRBD1. Trimming removed 10 bases from V and 4 bases from J; junction bases left unmatched: 9. Germline-derived CDR1 and CDR2 are LGHDT and YNNKEL (reference sequence). The CDR3 length is 13 residues.

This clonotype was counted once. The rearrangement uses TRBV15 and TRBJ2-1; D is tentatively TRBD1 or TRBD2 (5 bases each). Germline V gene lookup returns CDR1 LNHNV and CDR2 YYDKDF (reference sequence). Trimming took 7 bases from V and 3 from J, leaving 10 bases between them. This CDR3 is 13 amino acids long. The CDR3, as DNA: TGTGCCACCACGGGGCCTTACTACAATGAGCAGTTCTTC. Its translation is CATTGPYYNEQFF. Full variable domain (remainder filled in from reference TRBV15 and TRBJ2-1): DAMVIQNPRYQVTQFGKPVTLSCSQTLNHNVMYWYQQKSSQAPKLLFHYYDKDFNNEADTPDNFQSRRPNTSFCFLDIRSPGLGDTAMYLCATTGPYYNEQFFGPGTRLTVL.

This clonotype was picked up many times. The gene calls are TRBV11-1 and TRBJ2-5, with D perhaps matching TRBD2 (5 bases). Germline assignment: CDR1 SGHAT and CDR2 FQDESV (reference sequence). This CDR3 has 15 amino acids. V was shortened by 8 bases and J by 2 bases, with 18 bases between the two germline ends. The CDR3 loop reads CASHHGRTSQETQYF. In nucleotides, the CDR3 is TGTGCCAGCCACCACGGACGGACTTCACAAGAGACCCAGTACTTC.

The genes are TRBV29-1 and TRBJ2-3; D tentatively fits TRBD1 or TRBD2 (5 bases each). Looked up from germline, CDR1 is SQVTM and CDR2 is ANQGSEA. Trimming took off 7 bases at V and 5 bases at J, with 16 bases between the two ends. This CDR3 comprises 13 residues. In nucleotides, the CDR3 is TGCAGCGCTTGGGACGGGGAGATAGATACGCAGTATTTT. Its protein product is CSAWDGEIDTQYF.

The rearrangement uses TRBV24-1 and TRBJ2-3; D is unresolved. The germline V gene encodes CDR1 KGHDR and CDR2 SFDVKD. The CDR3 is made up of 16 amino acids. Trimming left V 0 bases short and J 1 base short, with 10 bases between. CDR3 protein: CATSDLPDLRTDTQYF. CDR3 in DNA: TGTGCCACCAGTGATTTGCCGGACCTCCGCACAGATACGCAGTATTTT.

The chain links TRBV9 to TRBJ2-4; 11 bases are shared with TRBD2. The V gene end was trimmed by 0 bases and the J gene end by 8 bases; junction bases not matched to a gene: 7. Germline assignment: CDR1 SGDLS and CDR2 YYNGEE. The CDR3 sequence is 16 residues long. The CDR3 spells CASSVAASGGSDIQYF. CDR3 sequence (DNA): TGTGCCAGCAGCGTAGCGGCTAGCGGGGGGTCGGACATTCAGTACTTC.

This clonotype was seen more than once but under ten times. CDR3 sequence: CASSEGWGGYNEQFF. In DNA, the CDR3 is TGCGCCAGCAGTGAAGGTTGGGGGGGGTACAATGAGCAGTTCTTC. The J gene is TRBJ2-1, the V gene TRBV10-2; 7 bases map to TRBD2. The ends lost 3 bases at V and 4 bases at J; junction bases unmatched: 6. CDR1 is WSHSY and CDR2 is SAAADI in the germline V gene. The CDR3 covers 15 residues.